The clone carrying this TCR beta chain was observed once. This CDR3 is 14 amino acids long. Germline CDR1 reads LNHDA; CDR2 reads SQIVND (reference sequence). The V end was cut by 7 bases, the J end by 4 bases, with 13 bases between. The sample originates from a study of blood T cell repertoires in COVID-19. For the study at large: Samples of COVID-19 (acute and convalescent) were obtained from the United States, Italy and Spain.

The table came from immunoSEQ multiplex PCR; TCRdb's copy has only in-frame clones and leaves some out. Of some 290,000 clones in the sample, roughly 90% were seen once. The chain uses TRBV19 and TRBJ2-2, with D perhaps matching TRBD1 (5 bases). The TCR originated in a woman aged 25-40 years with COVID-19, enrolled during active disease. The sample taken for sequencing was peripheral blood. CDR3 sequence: CASTWQGVTGELFF. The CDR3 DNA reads TGTGCCAGTACATGGCAGGGTGTCACCGGGGAGCTGTTTTTT.